This T cell receptor beta chain was profiled in a study of blood T cell repertoires in COVID-19. Study details: Sites across the United States, Italy and Spain contributed samples from acute and convalescent COVID-19. The analysed material was cDNA or gDNA that came from T cells, B-cell-depleted T cells, or PBMCs.

As originally analysed: For nucleated cells, counts were estimated from reference gene primer amplification. Method: immunoSEQ multiplex PCR; TCRdb's copy keeps in-frame clones and lacks some. V and J calls and clone size are copied from that table; D and trimming were computed from the DNA. The sample contains a few hundred thousand clones, 80% to 90% of which appear only once. In germline, CDR1 is MNHEY, CDR2 SVGAGI. The CDR3 consists of 14 residues. Trimming left V 2 bases short and J 7 bases short, with 11 bases between. The V call is TRBV6-5, the J call TRBJ2-2; perhaps TRBD2 as D (6 bases). The sample taken for sequencing was peripheral blood. This clonotype was sampled from a woman in her forties or fifties with acute or convalescent COVID-19. DNA of the CDR3: TGTGCCAGCAGTTACCCCCCGGGGGTCGGGGAGCTGTTTTTT. Translation: CASSYPPGVGELFF.